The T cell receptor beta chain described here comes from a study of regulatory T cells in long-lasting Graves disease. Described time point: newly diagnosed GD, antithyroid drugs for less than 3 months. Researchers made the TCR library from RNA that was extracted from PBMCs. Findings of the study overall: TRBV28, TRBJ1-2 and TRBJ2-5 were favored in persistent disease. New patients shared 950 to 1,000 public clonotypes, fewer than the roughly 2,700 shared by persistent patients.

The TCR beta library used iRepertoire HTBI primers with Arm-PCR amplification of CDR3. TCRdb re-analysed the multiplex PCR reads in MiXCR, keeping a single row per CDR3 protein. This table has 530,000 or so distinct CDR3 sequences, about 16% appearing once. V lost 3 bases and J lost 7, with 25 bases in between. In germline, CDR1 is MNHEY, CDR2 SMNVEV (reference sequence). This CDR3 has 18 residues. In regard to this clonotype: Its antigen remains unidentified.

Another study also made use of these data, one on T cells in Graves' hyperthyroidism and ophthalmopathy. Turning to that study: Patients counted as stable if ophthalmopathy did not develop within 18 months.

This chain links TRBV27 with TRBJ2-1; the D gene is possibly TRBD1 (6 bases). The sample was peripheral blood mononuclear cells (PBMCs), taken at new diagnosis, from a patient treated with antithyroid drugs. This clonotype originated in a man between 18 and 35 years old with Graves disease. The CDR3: CASSLARLVGGELNEQFF. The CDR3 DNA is TGTGCCAGCAGTTTGGCGCGCTTGGTAGGGGGAGAATTAAATGAGCAGTTCTTC.